These 24 T cell receptor beta chains came from one sample sequenced in a study of cytomegalovirus exposure and HLA in healthy donors. PCR employed 60 Vbeta and 13 Jbeta primers. Clones were sequenced by immunoSEQ multiplex PCR, and TCRdb holds only the in-frame ones, with some missing. The table shows about 160,000 clones, with approximately 70% occurring only once. Sequenced input: PBMCs. The receptors derive from a man aged 35 to 55 in good health and CMV-seropositive.

This chain links TRBV9 with TRBJ1-3; D might be TRBD1 (5 bases). The CDR3 extends over 15 amino acids. Trimming took 2 bases from V and 2 from J, leaving 11 bases between them. Germline assignment: CDR1 SGDLS and CDR2 YYNGEE. DNA for the CDR3: TGTGCCAGCAGCGTTTCGACAGATCCTGGAAACACCATATATTTT. As protein: CASSVSTDPGNTIYF.

This chain uses TRBV19 with TRBJ2-5, with 7 bases aligning to TRBD2. Germline CDR1 LNHDA, CDR2 SQIVND (reference sequence). This CDR3 contains 13 residues. V was pared by 7 bases and J by 4 bases, with 6 bases of the junction left unmatched. CDR3 sequence: CASTGKRGETQYF. For the CDR3, the DNA is TGTGCCAGTACTGGGAAGCGGGGAGAGACCCAGTACTTC.

The sample holds one count of this clone. The gene calls are TRBV6-5 and TRBJ2-2; weak D call: TRBD2 (6 bases). Germline CDR1 is MNHEY and CDR2 is SVGAGI. With 5 bases removed from V and 7 bases from J, the gap between germline ends came to 11 bases. The length of the CDR3 is 13 residues. CDR3 loop: CASSGGSGGELFF. CDR3 DNA: TGTGCCAGCAGTGGGGGGTCCGGCGGGGAGCTGTTTTTT.

This chain uses TRBV6-6 with TRBJ2-7, with 10 bases fitting TRBD1. The CDR3 length is 15 residues. The J segment lost 3 bases and the V segment lost 5 bases, leaving 7 bases of the junction unmatched. Looked up from germline, CDR1 is MNHNY and CDR2 is SVGAGI (reference sequence). This chain's CDR3 is CASSAGTGVVYEQYF. Written as DNA, the CDR3 is TGTGCCAGCAGTGCCGGGACAGGGGTCGTCTACGAGCAGTACTTC.

This clone was counted a single time. The CDR3 DNA is TGTGCTAGTGGTCCCGACCTAGGATCCCCCCATGAGCAGTTCTTC. Protein product: CASGPDLGSPHEQFF. The chain combines TRBV12-5 with TRBJ2-1; D gene ambiguous. This CDR3 spans 15 amino acids. Trimming pared 5 bases from V and 8 bases from J, leaving 19 bases between. Germline-derived CDR1 and CDR2 are LGHNT and FRNRAP.

The V and J genes are TRBV15 and TRBJ1-4; weak D call: TRBD1 (6 bases). The length of the CDR3 is 16 residues. Germline loops: CDR1 LNHNV, CDR2 YYDKDF (reference sequence). The germline V and J ends were trimmed by 0 bases and 7 bases, with 15 bases remaining between them. CDR3 region: CATSRDAEGDLEKLFF. In nucleotides, the CDR3 is TGTGCCACCAGCAGAGATGCCGAGGGGGATCTTGAAAAACTGTTTTTT.

CDR3 sequence (DNA): TGTGCCAGCAGCTTAGGCGGCCATGATAGCAATCAGCCCCAGCATTTT. It yields the protein CASSLGGHDSNQPQHF. The chain couples TRBV7-9 to TRBJ1-5, with D unclear. V lost 1 base to trimming and J lost 0 bases, with 10 bases between them. There are 16 residues in the CDR3. The V gene's germline CDR1 is SEHNR and CDR2 FQNEAQ (reference sequence).

This chain uses TRBV5-4 with TRBJ1-1; D call uncertain. This CDR3 comprises 13 residues. Germline CDR1 reads SGHNT; CDR2 reads YYREEE (reference sequence). The ends were cut back, 6 bases at V and 2 bases at J, with 11 bases in the middle. The CDR3 coding sequence is TGTGCCAGCACAAGGGAGGTCAACACTGAAGCTTTCTTT. The encoded protein is CASTREVNTEAFF. Drawing the rest from reference TRBV5-4 and TRBJ1-1, the complete variable domain is ETGVTQSPTHLIKTRGQQVTLRCSSQSGHNTVSWYQQALGQGPQFIFQYYREEENGRGNFPPRFSGLQFPNYSSELNVNALELDDSALYLCASTREVNTEAFFGQGTRLTVV.

The chain joins TRBV6-5 to TRBJ1-1; perhaps TRBD1 as D (6 bases). Germline V gene data show CDR1 as MNHEY and CDR2 as SVGAGI. CDR3 size: 13 residues. Trimming shortened V by 3 bases and J by 6 bases, and 11 bases separated the two germline ends. As DNA, the CDR3 is TGTGCCAGCAGTTATCGGGGGGCCGCTGAAGCTTTCTTT. Amino acids: CASSYRGAAEAFF.

V usage is TRBV23-1 and J usage is TRBJ2-5, with 12 nucleotides matching TRBD1. TRBV23-1 is filed as an ORF, its function uncertain. The CDR3 spans 17 residues. The V segment lost 3 bases and the J segment 2 bases; nucleotides outside the gene matches: 7. In nucleotides, the CDR3 is TGCGCCAGCAGTCAGCTCCGGGACAGGGGGCGGCAAGAGACCCAGTACTTC. This gives the protein CASSQLRDRGRQETQYF.

The V gene is TRBV29-1, the J gene TRBJ2-7, with D perhaps TRBD2 (5 bases). The CDR3 has 12 amino acids. Germline V gene lookup returns CDR1 SQVTM and CDR2 ANQGSEA. Trimming took off 7 bases at V and 1 base at J, with 11 bases between the two ends. Here the CDR3 reads CSAGGLSYEQYF. CDR3 nucleotide sequence: TGCAGCGCCGGAGGCTTGTCCTACGAGCAGTACTTC.

The chain has TRBV4-3 and TRBJ1-3; 7 positions match TRBD1. There are 16 residues in the CDR3. Trimming removed 0 bases from V and 4 bases from J; junction bases left unmatched: 6. The germline gives CDR1 LGHNA, CDR2 YSLEER. This CDR3 is CASSQDLRGLGNTIYF. The CDR3 nucleotides are TGCGCCAGCAGCCAAGATCTGAGGGGGCTAGGAAACACCATATATTTT.

The chain carries TRBV7-3 and TRBJ2-2, with a weak D call TRBD1 (6 bases). The CDR3 has 14 amino acids. CDR1 is SGHTA, CDR2 FQGTGA, per germline. The ends were cut back, 5 bases at V and 7 bases at J, with 14 bases in the middle. The CDR3 loop is CASSANTGNGELFF. DNA of the CDR3: TGTGCCAGCAGCGCTAATACAGGGAACGGGGAGCTGTTTTTT.

The rearrangement links TRBV29-1 to TRBJ2-3; TRBD2 is a possible D gene (6 bases). This CDR3 contains 15 residues. Germline V lookup: CDR1 SQVTM, CDR2 ANQGSEA. The V end was cut by 5 bases, the J end by 2 bases, with 17 bases between. DNA for the CDR3: TGCAGCGTTAGGGAGGAGACGAGGACCACAGATACGCAGTATTTT. Translated: CSVREETRTTDTQYF.

The CDR3 here is CASSPRTGPKEQYF. The CDR3, as DNA: TGTGCCAGCAGCCCCCGGACAGGCCCCAAGGAGCAGTACTTC. The chain recombines TRBV5-6 with TRBJ2-7, with 7 bases fitting TRBD1. V was clipped by 4 bases and J by 7 bases; unmatched bases: 11. CDR3 length equals 14 residues. Germline values: CDR1 SGHDT, CDR2 YYEEEE.

This clone was counted a few times. The rearrangement joins TRBV5-4 to TRBJ2-7; D is uncertain. The CDR3 loop spans 13 amino acids. Germline CDR1 SGHNT, CDR2 YYREEE (reference sequence). V gave up 0 bases and J gave up 2 bases, with 6 bases separating them. CDR3 bases: TGTGCCAGCAGCTTGGACCGGGCCTACGAGCAGTACTTC. As protein: CASSLDRAYEQYF.

This clone was counted between two and nine times. This rearrangement joins TRBV10-1 to TRBJ2-6; D possibly corresponds to TRBD2 (5 bases). This CDR3 is built from 13 residues. Trimming shortened V by 10 bases and J by 2 bases, and 9 bases separated the two germline ends. Germline V gene lookup returns CDR1 WNHNN and CDR2 SYGVQD (reference sequence). As DNA, the CDR3 is TGCGCCAATAAGGGAGCTGGGGCCAACGTCCTGACTTTC. It is translated as CANKGAGANVLTF.

The rearrangement uses TRBV4-1 and TRBJ2-2; a possible D gene is TRBD1 (5 bases). V lost 1 base and J 7 bases, leaving 16 bases between the germline ends. The germline V gene encodes CDR1 MGHRA and CDR2 YSYEKL. The CDR3 is 16 amino acids. CDR3 sequence (DNA): TGCGCCAGCAGCCAAGGCCAGACCAGGGCGAGCGGGGAGCTGTTTTTT. This translates into CASSQGQTRASGELFF.

The rearrangement links TRBV2 to TRBJ1-4; D is possibly TRBD1 (5 bases). Germline CDR1 is SNHLY and CDR2 is FYNNEI. This CDR3 spans 14 amino acids. Deletions cut 7 bases from V and 8 bases from J, with 17 bases between. In nucleotides, the CDR3 is TGTGCCAGCAACTTTCCGGGACTTGAGGAAAAACTGTTTTTT. Translating gives CASNFPGLEEKLFF.

The chain joins TRBV7-8 to TRBJ1-5; 7 bases align to TRBD1. In germline, CDR1 is SGHVS, CDR2 FQNEAQ. The V segment lost 5 bases and the J segment 6 bases; nucleotides outside the gene matches: 10. This CDR3 has 15 residues. CDR3 region: CASSRRDSAAQPQHF. Here the CDR3 DNA reads TGTGCCAGCAGCCGACGGGACAGTGCGGCTCAGCCCCAGCATTTT.

This rearrangement joins TRBV5-1 to TRBJ1-1; D is possibly TRBD1 (6 bases). Per the germline V gene, CDR1 is SGHRS and CDR2 is YFSETQ. The ends were cut back, 4 bases at V and 6 bases at J, with 16 bases in the middle. This CDR3 has 14 amino acids. The CDR3 loop reads CASSLGRGMAEAFF. The CDR3, as DNA: TGCGCCAGCAGCCTCGGTAGGGGGATGGCTGAAGCTTTCTTT.

The chain is built from TRBV4-3 and TRBJ2-1; 9 bases match TRBD2. Losses at the gene ends were 0 bases for V and 5 bases for J; bases not matched to a gene: 2. This CDR3 region has 15 residues. In germline, CDR1 is LGHNA, CDR2 YSLEER. The CDR3 DNA is TGCGCCAGCAGCCAAGAGCCTAGCGGGGACAATGAGCAGTTCTTC. It encodes CASSQEPSGDNEQFF.

This chain links TRBV7-2 with TRBJ1-1; TRBD1 might be the D (5 bases). This CDR3 is built from 12 residues. The germline CDR1 and CDR2 sequences are SGHTA and FQGNSA. Trimming cost V 5 bases and J 7 bases, with 11 bases left between them. The CDR3 DNA reads as TGTGCCAGCAGCCGGGGGGATTTTGAAGCTTTCTTT. Protein sequence: CASSRGDFEAFF. Drawing the rest from reference TRBV7-2 and TRBJ1-1, the complete variable domain is GAGVSQSPSNKVTEKGKDVELRCDPISGHTALYWYRQSLGQGLEFLIYFQGNSAPDKSGLPSDRFSAERTGGSVSTLTIQRTQQEDSAVYLCASSRGDFEAFFGQGTRLTVV.

A single count supports this clone. The chain combines TRBV5-4 with TRBJ1-2; 9 nucleotides align to TRBD1. Germline lookup yields CDR1 SGHNT and CDR2 YYREEE (reference sequence). The CDR3 spans 14 residues. V shed 4 bases and J 7 bases; nucleotides not matched to a gene: 8. The CDR3 region is CASSVGQGTSGYTF. The CDR3 DNA reads as TGTGCCAGCAGCGTGGGACAGGGAACGAGTGGCTACACCTTC.